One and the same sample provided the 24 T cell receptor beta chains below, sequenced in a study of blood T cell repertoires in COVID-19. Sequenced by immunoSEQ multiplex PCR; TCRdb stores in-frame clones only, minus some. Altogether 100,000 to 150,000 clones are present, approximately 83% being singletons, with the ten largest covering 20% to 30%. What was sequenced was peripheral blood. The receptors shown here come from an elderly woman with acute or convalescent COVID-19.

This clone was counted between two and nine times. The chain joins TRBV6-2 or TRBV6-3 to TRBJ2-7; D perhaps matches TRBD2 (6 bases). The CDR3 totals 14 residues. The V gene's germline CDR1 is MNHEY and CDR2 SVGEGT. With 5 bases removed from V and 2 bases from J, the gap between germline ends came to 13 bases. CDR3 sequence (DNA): TGTGCCAGCAGTCGCTTGGGGGGTACCTACGAGCAGTACTTC. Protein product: CASSRLGGTYEQYF.

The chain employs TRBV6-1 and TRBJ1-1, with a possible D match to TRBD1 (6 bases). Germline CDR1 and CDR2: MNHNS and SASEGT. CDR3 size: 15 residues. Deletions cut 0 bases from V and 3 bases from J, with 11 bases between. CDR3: CASSEARGHYTEAFF. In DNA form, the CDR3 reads TGTGCCAGCAGTGAAGCGCGGGGGCATTACACTGAAGCTTTCTTT.

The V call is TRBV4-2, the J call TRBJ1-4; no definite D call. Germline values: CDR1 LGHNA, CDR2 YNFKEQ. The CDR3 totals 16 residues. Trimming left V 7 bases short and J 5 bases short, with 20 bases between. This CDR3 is CASNKGPRVVNEKLFF. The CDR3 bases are TGTGCCAGCAACAAAGGCCCCCGGGTAGTGAATGAAAAACTGTTTTTT.

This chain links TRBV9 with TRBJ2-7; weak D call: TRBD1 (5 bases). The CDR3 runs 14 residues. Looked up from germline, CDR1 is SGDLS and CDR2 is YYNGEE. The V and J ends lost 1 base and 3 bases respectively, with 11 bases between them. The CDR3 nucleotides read TGTGCCAGCAGCGTAAGCGACAGCGTCTACGAGCAGTACTTC. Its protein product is CASSVSDSVYEQYF. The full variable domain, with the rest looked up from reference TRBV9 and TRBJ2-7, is DSGVTQTPKHLITATGQRVTLRCSPRSGDLSVYWYQQSLDQGLQFLIQYYNGEERAKGNILERFSAQQFPDLHSELNLSSLELGDSALYFCASSVSDSVYEQYFGPGTRLTVT.

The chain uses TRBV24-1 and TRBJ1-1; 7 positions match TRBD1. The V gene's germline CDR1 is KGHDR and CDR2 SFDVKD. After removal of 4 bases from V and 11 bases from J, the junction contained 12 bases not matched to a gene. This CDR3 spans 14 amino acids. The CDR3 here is CATSEWDSSLGAFF. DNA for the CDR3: TGTGCCACCAGTGAATGGGACAGCTCCCTGGGGGCTTTCTTT.

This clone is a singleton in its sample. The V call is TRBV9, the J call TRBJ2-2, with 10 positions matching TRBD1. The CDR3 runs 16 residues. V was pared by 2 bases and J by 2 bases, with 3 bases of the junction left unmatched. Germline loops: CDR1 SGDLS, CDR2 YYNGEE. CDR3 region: CASSVGDRGNTGELFF. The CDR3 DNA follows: TGTGCCAGCAGCGTGGGGGACAGGGGTAACACCGGGGAGCTGTTTTTT.

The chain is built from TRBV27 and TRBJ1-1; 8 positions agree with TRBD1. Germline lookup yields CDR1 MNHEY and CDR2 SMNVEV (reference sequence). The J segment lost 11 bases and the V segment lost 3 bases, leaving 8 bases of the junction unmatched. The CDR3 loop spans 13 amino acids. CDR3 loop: CASSLEQGGLAFF. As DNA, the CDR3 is TGTGCCAGCAGTTTGGAACAGGGGGGTTTGGCTTTCTTT.

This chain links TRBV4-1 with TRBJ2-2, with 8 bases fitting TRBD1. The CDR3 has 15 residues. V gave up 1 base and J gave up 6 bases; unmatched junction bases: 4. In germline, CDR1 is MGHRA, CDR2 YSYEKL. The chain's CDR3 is CASSQAGQGSGELFF. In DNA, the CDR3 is TGCGCCAGCAGCCAAGCAGGACAGGGATCCGGGGAGCTGTTTTTT.

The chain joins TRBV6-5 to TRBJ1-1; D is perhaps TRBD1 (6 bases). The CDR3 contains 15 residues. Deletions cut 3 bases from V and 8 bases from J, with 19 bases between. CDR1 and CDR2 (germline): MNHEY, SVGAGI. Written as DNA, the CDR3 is TGTGCCAGCAGTTATTTTCTTCGGGACAAGGCAGAAGCTTTCTTT. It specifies CASSYFLRDKAEAFF.

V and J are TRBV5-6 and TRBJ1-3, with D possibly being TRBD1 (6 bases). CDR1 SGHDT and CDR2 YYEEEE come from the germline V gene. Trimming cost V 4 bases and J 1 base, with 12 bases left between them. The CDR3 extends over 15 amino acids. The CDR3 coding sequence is TGTGCCAGCAGCCTCGACAGGATATCTGGAAACACCATATATTTT. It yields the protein CASSLDRISGNTIYF. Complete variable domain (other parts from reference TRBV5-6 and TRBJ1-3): DAGVTQSPTHLIKTRGQQVTLRCSPKSGHDTVSWYQQALGQGPQFIFQYYEEEERQRGNFPDRFSGHQFPNYSSELNVNALLLGDSALYLCASSLDRISGNTIYFGEGSWLTVV.

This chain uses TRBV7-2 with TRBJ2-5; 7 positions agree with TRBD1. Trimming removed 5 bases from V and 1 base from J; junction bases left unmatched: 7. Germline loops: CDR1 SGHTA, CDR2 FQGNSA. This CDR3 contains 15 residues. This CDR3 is CASSQGGSLQETQYF. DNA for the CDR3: TGTGCCAGCAGCCAAGGGGGCAGTCTCCAAGAGACCCAGTACTTC.

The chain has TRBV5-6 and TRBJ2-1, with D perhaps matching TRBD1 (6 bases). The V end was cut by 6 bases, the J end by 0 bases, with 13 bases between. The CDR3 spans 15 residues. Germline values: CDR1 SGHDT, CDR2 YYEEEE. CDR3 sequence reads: CASMMTGSSYNEQFF. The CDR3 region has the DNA TGTGCCAGCATGATGACAGGTAGCTCCTACAATGAGCAGTTCTTC.

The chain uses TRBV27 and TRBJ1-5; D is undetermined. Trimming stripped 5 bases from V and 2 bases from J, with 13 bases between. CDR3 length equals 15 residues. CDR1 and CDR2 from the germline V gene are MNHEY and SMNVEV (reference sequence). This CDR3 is CASSGGPTGNQPQHF. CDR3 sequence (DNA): TGTGCCAGCAGTGGCGGCCCCACGGGCAATCAGCCCCAGCATTTT.

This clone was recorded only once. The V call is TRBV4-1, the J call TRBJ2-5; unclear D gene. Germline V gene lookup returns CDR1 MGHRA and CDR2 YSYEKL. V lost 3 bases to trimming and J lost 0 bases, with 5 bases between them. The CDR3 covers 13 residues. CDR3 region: CASSHTDQETQYF. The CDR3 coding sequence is TGCGCCAGCAGCCATACAGACCAAGAGACCCAGTACTTC.

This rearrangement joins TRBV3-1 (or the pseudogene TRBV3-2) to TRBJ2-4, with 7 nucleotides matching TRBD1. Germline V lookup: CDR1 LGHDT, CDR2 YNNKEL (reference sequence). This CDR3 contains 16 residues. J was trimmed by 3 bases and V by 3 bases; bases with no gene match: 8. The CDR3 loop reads CASSHGTGASKNIQYF. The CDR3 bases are TGTGCCAGCAGCCATGGAACAGGGGCTAGCAAAAACATTCAGTACTTC.

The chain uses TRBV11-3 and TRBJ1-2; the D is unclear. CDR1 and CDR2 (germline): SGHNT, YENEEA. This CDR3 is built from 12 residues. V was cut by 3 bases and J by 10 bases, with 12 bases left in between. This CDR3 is CASSLGRYDYTF. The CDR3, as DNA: TGTGCCAGCAGCTTGGGCCGGTACGACTACACCTTC.

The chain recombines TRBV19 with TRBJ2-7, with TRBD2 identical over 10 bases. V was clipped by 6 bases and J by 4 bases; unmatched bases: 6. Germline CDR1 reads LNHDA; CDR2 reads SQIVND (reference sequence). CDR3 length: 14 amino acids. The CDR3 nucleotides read TGTGCCAGTAGCCGTCAGCGGGGGGGGTACGAGCAGTACTTC. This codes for CASSRQRGGYEQYF.

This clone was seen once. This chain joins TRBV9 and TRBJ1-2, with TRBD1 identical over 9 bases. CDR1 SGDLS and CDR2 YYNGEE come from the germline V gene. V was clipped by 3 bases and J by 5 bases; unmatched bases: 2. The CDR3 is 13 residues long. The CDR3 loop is CASSAGTGYGYTF. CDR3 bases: TGTGCCAGCAGCGCCGGGACAGGGTATGGCTACACCTTC. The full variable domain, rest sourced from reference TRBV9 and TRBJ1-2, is DSGVTQTPKHLITATGQRVTLRCSPRSGDLSVYWYQQSLDQGLQFLIQYYNGEERAKGNILERFSAQQFPDLHSELNLSSLELGDSALYFCASSAGTGYGYTFGSGTRLTVV.

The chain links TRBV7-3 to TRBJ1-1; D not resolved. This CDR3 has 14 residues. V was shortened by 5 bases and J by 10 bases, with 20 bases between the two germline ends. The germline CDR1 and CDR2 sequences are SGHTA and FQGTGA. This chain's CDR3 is CASSAVPGRSGAFF. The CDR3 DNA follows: TGTGCCAGCAGCGCCGTGCCAGGCCGCTCTGGAGCTTTCTTT.

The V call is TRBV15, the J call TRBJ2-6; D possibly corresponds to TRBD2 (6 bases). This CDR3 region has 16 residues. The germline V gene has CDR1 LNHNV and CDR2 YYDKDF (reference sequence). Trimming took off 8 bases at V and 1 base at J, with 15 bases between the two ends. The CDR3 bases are TGTGCCACCGCCCGGGGACTCGTATCTGGGGCCAACGTCCTGACTTTC. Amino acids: CATARGLVSGANVLTF.

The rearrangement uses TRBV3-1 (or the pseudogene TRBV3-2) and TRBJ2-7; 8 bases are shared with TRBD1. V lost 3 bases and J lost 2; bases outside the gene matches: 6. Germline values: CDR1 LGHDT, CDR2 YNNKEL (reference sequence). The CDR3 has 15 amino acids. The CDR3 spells CASSHSDRATYEQYF. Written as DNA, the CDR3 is TGTGCCAGCAGCCACTCGGACAGGGCAACCTACGAGCAGTACTTC.

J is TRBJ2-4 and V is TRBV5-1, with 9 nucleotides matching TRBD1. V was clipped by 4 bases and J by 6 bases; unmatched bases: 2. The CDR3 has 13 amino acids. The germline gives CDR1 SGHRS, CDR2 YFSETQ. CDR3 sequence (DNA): TGCGCCAGCAGCACGGACAGGGGAAACATTCAGTACTTC. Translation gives CASSTDRGNIQYF.

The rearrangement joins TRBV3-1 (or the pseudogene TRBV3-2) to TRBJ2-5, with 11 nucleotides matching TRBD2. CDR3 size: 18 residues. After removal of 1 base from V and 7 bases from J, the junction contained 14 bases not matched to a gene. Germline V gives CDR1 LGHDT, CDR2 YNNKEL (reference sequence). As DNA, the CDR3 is TGTGCCAGCAGCCAAGCCCTGGTAGCGGGGGGGGCATCGAGGACCCAGTACTTC. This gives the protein CASSQALVAGGASRTQYF.

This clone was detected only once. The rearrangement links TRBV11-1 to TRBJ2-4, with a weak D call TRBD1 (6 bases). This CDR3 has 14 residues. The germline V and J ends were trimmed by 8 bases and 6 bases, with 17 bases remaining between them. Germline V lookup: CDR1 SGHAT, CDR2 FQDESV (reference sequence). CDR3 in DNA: TGTGCCAGCGGTCGGGCAGGGGTTTTAAACATTCAGTACTTC. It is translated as CASGRAGVLNIQYF.